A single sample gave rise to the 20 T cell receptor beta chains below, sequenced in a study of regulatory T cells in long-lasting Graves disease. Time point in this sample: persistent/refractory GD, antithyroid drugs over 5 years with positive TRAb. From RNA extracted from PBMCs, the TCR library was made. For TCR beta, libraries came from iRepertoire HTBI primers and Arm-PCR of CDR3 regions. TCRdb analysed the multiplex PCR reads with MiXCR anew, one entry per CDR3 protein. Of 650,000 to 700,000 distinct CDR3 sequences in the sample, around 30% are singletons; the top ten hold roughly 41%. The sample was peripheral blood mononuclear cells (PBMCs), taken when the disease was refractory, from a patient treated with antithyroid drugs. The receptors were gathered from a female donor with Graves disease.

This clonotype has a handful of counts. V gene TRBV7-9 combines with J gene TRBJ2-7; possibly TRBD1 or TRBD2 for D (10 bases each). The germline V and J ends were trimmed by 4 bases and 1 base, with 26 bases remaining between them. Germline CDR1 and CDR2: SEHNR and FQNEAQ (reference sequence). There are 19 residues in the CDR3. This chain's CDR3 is CASSSGTGVTSGTSYEQYF. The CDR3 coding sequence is TGTGCCAGCAGCTCCGGGACAGGGGTAACTAGCGGGACTTCCTACGAGCAGTACTTC.

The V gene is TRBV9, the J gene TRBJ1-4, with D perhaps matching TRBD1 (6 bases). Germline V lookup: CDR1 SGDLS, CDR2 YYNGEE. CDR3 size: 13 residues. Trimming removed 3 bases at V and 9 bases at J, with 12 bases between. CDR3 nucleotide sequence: TGTGCCAGCAGCGAGGGACAAGGGAAAAAACTGTTTTTT. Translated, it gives CASSEGQGKKLFF.

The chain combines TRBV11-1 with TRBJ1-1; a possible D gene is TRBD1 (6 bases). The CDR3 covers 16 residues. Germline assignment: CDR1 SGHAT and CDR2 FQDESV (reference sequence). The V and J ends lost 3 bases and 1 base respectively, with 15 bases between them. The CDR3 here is CASSFGAGVGNTEAFF. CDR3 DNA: TGTGCCAGCAGCTTCGGAGCAGGGGTTGGGAACACTGAAGCTTTCTTT.

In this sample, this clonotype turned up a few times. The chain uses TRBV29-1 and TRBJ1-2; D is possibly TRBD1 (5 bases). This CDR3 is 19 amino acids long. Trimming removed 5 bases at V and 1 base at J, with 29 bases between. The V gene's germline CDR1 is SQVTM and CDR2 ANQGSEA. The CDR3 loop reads CSVPRGVVAGSLNNYGYTF. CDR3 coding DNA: TGCAGCGTTCCAAGGGGTGTTGTGGCAGGATCGTTGAATAACTATGGCTACACCTTC. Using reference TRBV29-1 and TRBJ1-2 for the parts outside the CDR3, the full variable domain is SAVISQKPSRDICQRGTSLTIQCQVDSQVTMMFWYRQQPGQSLTLIATANQGSEATYESGFVIDKFPISRPNLTFSTLTVSNMSPEDSSIYLCSVPRGVVAGSLNNYGYTFGSGTRLTVV.

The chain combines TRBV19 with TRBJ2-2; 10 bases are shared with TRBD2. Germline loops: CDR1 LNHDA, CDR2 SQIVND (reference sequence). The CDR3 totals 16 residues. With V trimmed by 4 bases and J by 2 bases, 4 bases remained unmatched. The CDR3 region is CASSSLAGVNTGELFF. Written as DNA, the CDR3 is TGTGCCAGTAGTAGTCTAGCGGGAGTAAACACCGGGGAGCTGTTTTTT.

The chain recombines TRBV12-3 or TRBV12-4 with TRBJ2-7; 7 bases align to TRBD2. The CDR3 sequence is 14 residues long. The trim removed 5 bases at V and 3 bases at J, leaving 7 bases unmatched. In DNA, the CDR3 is TGTGCCAGCAGTCCCCTGTCGGGGGGCTACGAGCAGTACTTC. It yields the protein CASSPLSGGYEQYF.

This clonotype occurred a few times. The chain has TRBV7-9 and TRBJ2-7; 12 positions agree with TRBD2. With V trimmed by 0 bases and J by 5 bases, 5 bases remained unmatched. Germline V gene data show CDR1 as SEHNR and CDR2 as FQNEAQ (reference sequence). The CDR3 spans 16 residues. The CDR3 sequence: CASSLALAGGPHEQYF. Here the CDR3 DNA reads TGTGCCAGCAGCTTAGCCCTAGCGGGAGGGCCCCACGAGCAGTACTTC.

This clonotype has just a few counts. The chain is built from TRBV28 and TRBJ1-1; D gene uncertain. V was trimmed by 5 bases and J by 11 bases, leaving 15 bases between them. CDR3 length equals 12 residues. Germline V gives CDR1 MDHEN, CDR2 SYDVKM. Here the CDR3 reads CASSLEPSGAFF. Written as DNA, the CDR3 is TGTGCCAGCAGTCTGGAGCCCTCGGGGGCTTTCTTT.

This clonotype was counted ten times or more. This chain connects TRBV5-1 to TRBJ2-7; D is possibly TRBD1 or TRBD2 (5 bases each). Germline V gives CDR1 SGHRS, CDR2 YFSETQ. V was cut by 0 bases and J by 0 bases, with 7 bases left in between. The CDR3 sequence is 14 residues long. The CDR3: CASSLGGYSYEQYF. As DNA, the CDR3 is TGCGCCAGCAGCTTGGGGGGGTACTCCTACGAGCAGTACTTC.

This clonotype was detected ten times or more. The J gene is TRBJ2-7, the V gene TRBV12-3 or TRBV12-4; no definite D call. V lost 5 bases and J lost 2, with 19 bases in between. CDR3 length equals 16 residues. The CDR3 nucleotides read TGTGCCAGCAGTCCCGCCCTCTTGGCGGTGCCCTACGAGCAGTACTTC. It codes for CASSPALLAVPYEQYF.

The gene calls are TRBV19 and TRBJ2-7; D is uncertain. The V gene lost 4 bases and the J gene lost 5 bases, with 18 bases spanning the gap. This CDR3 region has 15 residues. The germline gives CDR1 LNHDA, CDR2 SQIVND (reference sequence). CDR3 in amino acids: CASSTLDGRSDEQYF. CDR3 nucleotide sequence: TGTGCCAGTAGTACCCTCGACGGCCGCTCGGACGAGCAGTACTTC.

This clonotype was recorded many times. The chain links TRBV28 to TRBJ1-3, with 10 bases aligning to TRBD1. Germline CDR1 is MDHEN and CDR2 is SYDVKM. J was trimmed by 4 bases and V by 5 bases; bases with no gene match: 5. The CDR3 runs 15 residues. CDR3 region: CASSRQGARGNTIYF. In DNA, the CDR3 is TGTGCCAGCAGTCGACAGGGGGCTCGGGGAAACACCATATATTTT.

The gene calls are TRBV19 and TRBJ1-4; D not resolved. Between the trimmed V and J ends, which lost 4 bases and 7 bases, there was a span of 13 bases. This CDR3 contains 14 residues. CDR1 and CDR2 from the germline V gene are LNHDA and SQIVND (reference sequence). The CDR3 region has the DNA TGTGCCAGTAGTACAGTTACCGACGGTGAAAAACTGTTTTTT. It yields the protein CASSTVTDGEKLFF.

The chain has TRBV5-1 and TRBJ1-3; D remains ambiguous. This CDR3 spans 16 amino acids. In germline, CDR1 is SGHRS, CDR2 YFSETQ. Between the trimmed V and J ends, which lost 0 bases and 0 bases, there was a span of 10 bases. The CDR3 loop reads CASSLAGPNSGNTIYF. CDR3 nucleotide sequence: TGCGCCAGCAGCTTGGCCGGTCCCAACTCTGGAAACACCATATATTTT.

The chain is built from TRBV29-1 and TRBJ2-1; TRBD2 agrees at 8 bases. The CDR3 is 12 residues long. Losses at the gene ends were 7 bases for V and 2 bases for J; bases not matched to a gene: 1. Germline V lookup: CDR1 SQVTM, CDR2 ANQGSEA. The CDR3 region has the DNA TGCAGCGCGGGACTAGCCTACAATGAGCAGTTCTTC. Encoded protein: CSAGLAYNEQFF.

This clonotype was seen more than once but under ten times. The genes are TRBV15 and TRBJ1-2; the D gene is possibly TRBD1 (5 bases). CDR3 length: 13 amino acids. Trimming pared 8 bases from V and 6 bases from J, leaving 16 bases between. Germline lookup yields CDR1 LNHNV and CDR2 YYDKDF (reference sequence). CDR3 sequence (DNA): TGTGCCACCGAAGGCAGGGCGGGAAATGGCTACACCTTC. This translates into CATEGRAGNGYTF.

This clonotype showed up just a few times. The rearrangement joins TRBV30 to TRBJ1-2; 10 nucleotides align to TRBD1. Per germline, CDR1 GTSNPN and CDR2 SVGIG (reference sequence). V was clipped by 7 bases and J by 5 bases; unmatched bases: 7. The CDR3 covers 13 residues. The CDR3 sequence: CAYDRGRGYGYTF. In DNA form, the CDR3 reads TGTGCCTATGACAGGGGGCGCGGATATGGCTACACCTTC.

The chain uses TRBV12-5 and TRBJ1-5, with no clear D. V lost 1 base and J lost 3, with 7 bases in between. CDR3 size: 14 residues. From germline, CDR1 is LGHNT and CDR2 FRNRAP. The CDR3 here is CASGLAGANQPQHF. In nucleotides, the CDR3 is TGTGCTAGTGGTTTGGCGGGCGCCAATCAGCCCCAGCATTTT.

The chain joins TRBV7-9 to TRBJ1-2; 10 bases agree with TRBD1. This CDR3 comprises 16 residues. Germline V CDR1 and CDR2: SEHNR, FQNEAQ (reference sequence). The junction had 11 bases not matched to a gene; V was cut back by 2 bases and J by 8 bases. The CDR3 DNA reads TGTGCCAGCAGCTTAACCCGGACAGGGGGAGATGAAGGCTACACCTTC. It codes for CASSLTRTGGDEGYTF.

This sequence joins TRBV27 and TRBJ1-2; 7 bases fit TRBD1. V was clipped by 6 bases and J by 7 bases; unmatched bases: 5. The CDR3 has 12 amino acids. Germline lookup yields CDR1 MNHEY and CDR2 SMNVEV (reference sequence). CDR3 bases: TGTGCCAGCAGCCCACACAGGGGTGGCTACACCTTC. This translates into CASSPHRGGYTF.